Each of the 23 T cell receptor beta chains below was sequenced from the same sample in a study of breast tumors, draining lymph nodes, adjacent tissues. TCRdb passed the multiplex PCR reads through MiXCR, listing each CDR3 protein once. The top ten hold 8.1% of the sample, which has tens of thousands of distinct CDR3 sequences, 25% to 35% seen once. Breast cancer patients provided tissue from their axillary draining lymph nodes. The material sequenced was axillary lymph node tissue. Receptor source: a female donor with breast cancer. Some clones in this sample may be carry-over from other donors' samples.

This clonotype has only a few counts. The chain employs TRBV27 and TRBJ2-1, with D possibly being TRBD2 (5 bases). CDR3 size: 14 residues. Trimming took 3 bases from V and 1 from J, leaving 7 bases between them. From germline, CDR1 is MNHEY and CDR2 SMNVEV (reference sequence). The CDR3 protein is CASSFTGSYNEQFF. The CDR3 DNA is TGTGCCAGCAGTTTTACGGGATCCTACAATGAGCAGTTCTTC.

This clonotype was observed many times. The gene calls are TRBV5-6 and TRBJ2-3; D uncertain. The V gene lost 0 bases and the J gene lost 3 bases, with 8 bases spanning the gap. Germline CDR1 is SGHDT and CDR2 is YYEEEE. The CDR3 length is 14 residues. This CDR3 reads CASSLGGYTDTQYF. The CDR3 DNA is TGTGCCAGCAGCTTGGGTGGGTATACAGATACGCAGTATTTT. Looking up the rest from reference TRBV5-6 and TRBJ2-3 gives the full variable domain: DAGVTQSPTHLIKTRGQQVTLRCSPKSGHDTVSWYQQALGQGPQFIFQYYEEEERQRGNFPDRFSGHQFPNYSSELNVNALLLGDSALYLCASSLGGYTDTQYFGPGTRLTVL.

V is TRBV20-1 and J is TRBJ1-3; 9 nucleotides align to TRBD1. CDR1 is DFQATT, CDR2 SNEGSKA, per germline (reference sequence). CDR3 size: 15 residues. The junction had 9 bases not matched to a gene; V was cut back by 5 bases and J by 4 bases. CDR3 coding DNA: TGCAGTGCTCGCCGGGGACAGGGAAGCGGAAACACCATATATTTT. Its translation is CSARRGQGSGNTIYF.

This clonotype was seen repeatedly, ten times or more. The rearrangement joins TRBV5-1 to TRBJ2-3; the D gene is possibly TRBD2 (6 bases). The CDR3 spans 12 residues. Germline loops: CDR1 SGHRS, CDR2 YFSETQ. The V end was cut by 4 bases, the J end by 6 bases, with 9 bases between. The CDR3: CASSPAGDTQYF. DNA of the CDR3: TGCGCCAGCAGCCCGGCGGGGGATACGCAGTATTTT.

The sample holds one count of this clonotype. The chain is built from TRBV7-3 and TRBJ2-3, with TRBD2 matching 13 bases. This CDR3 spans 16 amino acids. Germline lookup yields CDR1 SGHTA and CDR2 FQGTGA. V trimming: 5 bases; J trimming: 4 bases; junction bases outside the gene matches: 6. The CDR3 region is CASSSGLAGVADTQYF. The DNA for the CDR3 is TGTGCCAGCAGCAGCGGACTAGCGGGAGTGGCAGATACGCAGTATTTT.

This clonotype occurred many times. The chain combines TRBV7-9 with TRBJ2-1; 8 nucleotides align to TRBD1. V shed 3 bases and J 4 bases; nucleotides not matched to a gene: 2. The CDR3 contains 14 residues. The germline CDR1 and CDR2 sequences are SEHNR and FQNEAQ (reference sequence). The CDR3 region has the DNA TGTGCCAGCAGCTTCGACAGGGGATACAATGAGCAGTTCTTC. Its protein is CASSFDRGYNEQFF.

This clonotype was counted many times. V is TRBV19 and J is TRBJ2-2; 8 bases are shared with TRBD1. The germline CDR1 and CDR2 sequences are LNHDA and SQIVND (reference sequence). After removal of 5 bases from V and 4 bases from J, the junction contained 9 bases not matched to a gene. This CDR3 is 16 amino acids long. The CDR3 protein is CASSGGTGPFTGELFF. The DNA of the CDR3 is TGTGCCAGTAGTGGGGGGACAGGTCCATTCACCGGGGAGCTGTTTTTT.

J is TRBJ1-4 and V is TRBV5-1, with 9 bases lining up with TRBD1. V shed 3 bases, J shed 1 base, and the junction held 4 bases outside the gene matches. The CDR3 runs to 16 residues. CDR1 and CDR2 from the germline V gene are SGHRS and YFSETQ. CDR3: CASSWGQGETNEKLFF. CDR3 sequence (DNA): TGCGCCAGCAGCTGGGGACAGGGTGAAACTAATGAAAAACTGTTTTTT.

Turning to this clonotype: The junction departs from germline at one end; a sequencing error may be responsible. The genes are TRBV15 and TRBJ2-5; a possible D gene is TRBD2 (5 bases). Germline-derived CDR1 and CDR2 are LNHNV and YYDKDF (reference sequence). The CDR3 spans 13 residues. The CDR3 is CATSRDPGETQYF. The DNA for the CDR3 is TGCGCCACCAGCAGAGATCCGGGGGAGACCCAGTACTTC. Full variable domain (rest looked up from reference TRBV15 and TRBJ2-5): DAMVIQNPRYQVTQFGKPVTLSCSQTLNHNVMYWYQQKSSQAPKLLFHYYDKDFNNEADTPDNFQSRRPNTSFCFLDIRSPGLGDTAMYLCATSRDPGETQYFGPGTRLLVL.

The chain is built from TRBV4-3 and TRBJ2-7; 10 bases map to TRBD2. CDR1 LGHNA and CDR2 YSLEER come from the germline V gene. The CDR3 length is 18 residues. V was clipped by 0 bases and J by 4 bases; unmatched bases: 12. CDR3 nucleotide sequence: TGCGCCAGCAGCCAAGATCTCCCCCCAGCGGGGGGGGAGTACGAGCAGTACTTC. Amino acids: CASSQDLPPAGGEYEQYF.

This clonotype was recorded at least ten times. This rearrangement joins TRBV4-3 to TRBJ2-1; D not resolved. Trimming took off 0 bases at V and 0 bases at J, with 9 bases between the two ends. This CDR3 comprises 16 residues. In germline, CDR1 is LGHNA, CDR2 YSLEER. The CDR3 reads CASSQELVGSYNEQFF. CDR3 coding DNA: TGCGCCAGCAGCCAAGAATTAGTCGGCTCCTACAATGAGCAGTTCTTC.

This clonotype was seen a single time. The chain recombines TRBV15 with TRBJ1-5; 11 positions match TRBD1. V lost 7 bases, J lost 0 bases, and 5 bases stayed unmatched. CDR1 is LNHNV and CDR2 is YYDKDF in the germline V gene (reference sequence). The CDR3 is made up of 16 amino acids. CDR3 loop: CATIGTGGGSNQPQHF. The CDR3 coding sequence is TGTGCCACCATAGGGACAGGGGGGGGTAGCAATCAGCCCCAGCATTTT. The full variable domain, in which reference TRBV15 and TRBJ1-5 provide the parts outside the CDR3, is DAMVIQNPRYQVTQFGKPVTLSCSQTLNHNVMYWYQQKSSQAPKLLFHYYDKDFNNEADTPDNFQSRRPNTSFCFLDIRSPGLGDTAMYLCATIGTGGGSNQPQHFGDGTRLSIL.

As regards this clonotype: The conserved final phenylalanine or tryptophan is absent from the CDR3, which likely points to a read error. V gene TRBV5-8 combines with J gene TRBJ1-2, with D possibly being TRBD1 (5 bases). Germline CDR1 is SGHTS and CDR2 is YDEGEE. This CDR3 contains 14 residues. The CDR3 DNA sequence: TGCGCCAGCAGCATAGTGGACACTTACTATGGCTACACCCTC. This translates into CASSIVDTYYGYTL.

This clonotype has only a few counts. The conserved closing phenylalanine or tryptophan is absent in this CDR3, likely reflecting a read error. The rearrangement uses TRBV5-1 and TRBJ1-6; 9 bases line up with TRBD1. The CDR3 has 16 residues. The germline CDR1 and CDR2 sequences are SGHRS and YFSETQ. The DNA for the CDR3 is TGCGCCAGCAGGCTCGGGGACAGGGAAAATAATTCGCCCCTCCACCTT. It yields the protein CASRLGDRENNSPLHL.

In its sample, this clonotype was seen many times. The chain links TRBV19 to TRBJ1-2; D remains unclear. V was trimmed by 8 bases and J by 5 bases, leaving 15 bases between them. In germline, CDR1 is LNHDA, CDR2 SQIVND (reference sequence). This CDR3 spans 13 amino acids. This CDR3 reads CASRKGTQYGYTF. Here the CDR3 DNA reads TGTGCCAGTCGGAAGGGAACCCAATATGGCTACACCTTC.

In the case of this clonotype: The missing conserved phenylalanine or tryptophan at the end of this CDR3 makes a read error likely. V is TRBV2 and J is TRBJ1-3; D gene unclear. Germline assignment: CDR1 SNHLY and CDR2 FYNNEI. The CDR3 length is 16 residues. The CDR3 sequence is CASSLPGEEAGNAIYL. The CDR3 bases are TGTGCCAGCAGCCTCCCCGGGGAGGAGGCTGGAAACGCCATATATCTT.

This clonotype was recorded at least ten times. V usage is TRBV3-1 and J usage is TRBJ1-5; unclear D gene. Germline CDR1 reads LGHDT; CDR2 reads YNNKEL (reference sequence). This CDR3 region has 14 residues. V was shortened by 1 base and J by 5 bases, with 9 bases between the two germline ends. In DNA, the CDR3 is TGTGCCAGCAGCCAAGGGGCGGTTGATCAGCCCCAGCATTTT. Protein sequence: CASSQGAVDQPQHF.

This clonotype was counted many times. The rearrangement joins TRBV4-3 to TRBJ2-3; D unresolved. CDR1 and CDR2 (germline): LGHNA, YSLEER. V gave up 3 bases and J gave up 2 bases, with 9 bases separating them. The CDR3 is made up of 14 amino acids. For the CDR3, the DNA is TGCGCCAGCAGCCAGAACAGACCCACAGATACGCAGTATTTT. It yields the protein CASSQNRPTDTQYF.

A remark on this clonotype: This may be a read error: a much more frequent sequence differs by one nucleotide. J is TRBJ2-5 and V is TRBV9; 9 bases align to TRBD1. CDR1 SGDLS and CDR2 YYNGEE come from the germline V gene. CDR3 size: 14 residues. CDR3 in DNA: TGTGCCAGCAGCTCCGGGACAGGGCTAGAGACCCAGTCCTTC. It translates to CASSSGTGLETQSF.

This clonotype was detected ten times or more. The chain uses TRBV6-5 and TRBJ1-6, with a possible D match to TRBD1 (5 bases). Trimming removed 5 bases at V and 7 bases at J, with 21 bases between. The CDR3 is made up of 17 amino acids. Germline-derived CDR1 and CDR2 are MNHEY and SVGAGI. This CDR3 is CASSHPRGGDRNSPLHF. CDR3 coding DNA: TGTGCCAGCAGTCACCCCCGTGGGGGGGATCGGAATTCACCCCTCCACTTT.

A word on this clonotype: A much larger clone sits a single nucleotide away, making a read error possible. The chain joins TRBV7-2 to TRBJ1-2; TRBD1 is a possible D gene (6 bases). Germline loops: CDR1 SGHTA, CDR2 FQGNSA. CDR3 length equals 15 residues. The DNA of the CDR3 is TGTGCCGGCAGCCCGCACCAGGGGACCTTCTATGGCTACCCCTTC. It codes for CAGSPHQGTFYGYPF.

This clonotype has at least ten counts. V gene TRBV6-1 combines with J gene TRBJ1-2; D is uncertain. V lost 5 bases to trimming and J lost 6 bases, with 22 bases between them. Germline lookup yields CDR1 MNHNS and CDR2 SASEGT. The CDR3 is 16 residues long. The CDR3 sequence: CASSLPEIRYLDGYTF. The DNA of the CDR3 is TGTGCCAGCAGTCTCCCCGAGATTCGGTATCTTGATGGCTACACCTTC.

In this sample, this clonotype turned up many times. The J gene is TRBJ2-5, the V gene TRBV11-3, with D maybe TRBD2 (5 bases). The CDR3 loop spans 19 amino acids. Germline V gene lookup returns CDR1 SGHNT and CDR2 YENEEA. V dropped 2 bases and J dropped 4 bases, with 26 bases sitting between them. The CDR3 DNA follows: TGTGCCAGCAGCTTAAGTCCTTCCGGGATAGTGGGTTGCGGAGAGACCCAGTACTTC. Protein product: CASSLSPSGIVGCGETQYF.